This TCR beta chain derives from a study of T cell changes during pregnancy in multiple sclerosis. Profiled with immunoSEQ multiplex PCR; TCRdb holds only in-frame clones, not every one. The sample holds tens of thousands of clones, approximately 94% seen once. Looked up from germline, CDR1 is SGHDT and CDR2 is YYEEEE. V was trimmed by 5 bases and J by 0 bases, leaving 4 bases between them. This CDR3 has 12 amino acids. This chain links TRBV5-6 with TRBJ2-3; D not resolved. The source of this sequence is a female donor with multiple sclerosis, enrolled in a pregnancy study. The starting material was CD4+ T cells from peripheral blood mononuclear cells, obtained in the second trimester of pregnancy. CDR3 nucleotides: TGTGCCAGCAGTCCTAGCACAGATACGCAGTATTTT. Residues: CASSPSTDTQYF.